Below, one T cell receptor (beta chain) is given with its context. Its antigen is still unknown. The record originates from a study of CD4 T cells in relation to SARS-CoV-2 and coronaviruses. Looking at the study overall: Controls used an HIV-1 Nef peptide pool or no peptide. Study observations and caveats: Crossreactive clones expanded significantly less to SARS-CoV-2 than monoreactive clones.

Method: immunoSEQ multiplex PCR; TCRdb's copy keeps in-frame clones and lacks some. This sample carries about 21,000 clones, 74% of them seen once, and the ten largest clones take around 12%. Before the COVID-19 pandemic, during about 2011-2019, CD4+ T cells were taken from unexposed donors. After about 10 days of culture, CD4+ T cells were isolated. As cell numbers allowed, unexposed-donor CD4+ T cells faced SARS-CoV-2 S/N and four cold-coronavirus spikes. The sample consisted of CD4+ T cells from PBMCs, cultured in vitro. This receptor was identified in a human donor in good health.

In nucleotides, the CDR3 is TGTGCCAGCTCACCGGTAACTTCGGTGAAAAACACTGAAGCTTTCTTT. Its translation is CASSPVTSVKNTEAFF. J is TRBJ1-1 and V is TRBV18; unclear D gene. The CDR3 runs to 16 residues. V was pared by 3 bases and J by 2 bases, with 16 bases between. Germline V gives CDR1 KGHSH, CDR2 LQKENI.